This T cell receptor (beta chain) was profiled in a study of blood T cells in healthy people across ages. The study, taken as a whole, reports: A greater number of naive CD4+ cells and higher diversity distinguished long-lived donors from aged donors.

This clonotype was seen only a few times. Antigen specificity is unknown. Then a second PCR, running about 7 to 11 cycles, was carried out with a sample-barcoded 5' primer and a J-beta primer mix. Every cDNA molecule bore a tag from a template-switch adaptor containing 12 random nucleotides. Every individual sample yielded 3 million or more paired-end reads (each containing CDR3). One entry per CDR3 protein, called by TCRdb with MiXCR from the 5' RACE reads. Of 1.5 million to 2 million distinct CDR3 sequences in the sample, roughly 52% were seen once. Deletions cut 4 bases from V and 2 bases from J, with 12 bases between. Germline CDR1 reads LGHNA; CDR2 reads YNFKEQ. CDR3 length equals 14 residues.

The sequence was obtained from a woman in her thirties or forties in good health. Specimen: blood. V usage is TRBV4-2 and J usage is TRBJ2-7; D may be TRBD1 or TRBD2 (5 bases each). CDR3 protein: CASSPGPGTYEQYF. CDR3 bases: TGTGCCAGCAGCCCGGGACCGGGAACCTACGAGCAGTACTTC.